This TCR beta chain is drawn from a study of neurological immune-mediated disorders. The starting material, 2 million PBMCs stored at -80 C, gave rise to the unsorted libraries. In its sample, this clonotype was seen many times. Template-switch 5'RACE cDNA synthesis added a 10-nucleotide unique molecular identifier. MiXCR, applied by TCRdb to the 5' RACE reads, yields one record per CDR3 protein. The data hold approximately 100,000 distinct CDR3 sequences, with around 3.5% observed a single time. The length of the CDR3 is 12 residues. Germline CDR1 LGHNA, CDR2 YSLEER. Trimming took off 11 bases at V and 5 bases at J, with 15 bases between the two ends.

Material for sequencing was PBMCs. This receptor was identified in a woman in her forties or fifties with multiple sclerosis. The V and J genes are TRBV4-3 and TRBJ2-5; D not resolved. The CDR3 DNA follows: TGCGCCTCCGCCTTCAGGTTTGAGACCCAGTACTTC. This codes for CASAFRFETQYF.